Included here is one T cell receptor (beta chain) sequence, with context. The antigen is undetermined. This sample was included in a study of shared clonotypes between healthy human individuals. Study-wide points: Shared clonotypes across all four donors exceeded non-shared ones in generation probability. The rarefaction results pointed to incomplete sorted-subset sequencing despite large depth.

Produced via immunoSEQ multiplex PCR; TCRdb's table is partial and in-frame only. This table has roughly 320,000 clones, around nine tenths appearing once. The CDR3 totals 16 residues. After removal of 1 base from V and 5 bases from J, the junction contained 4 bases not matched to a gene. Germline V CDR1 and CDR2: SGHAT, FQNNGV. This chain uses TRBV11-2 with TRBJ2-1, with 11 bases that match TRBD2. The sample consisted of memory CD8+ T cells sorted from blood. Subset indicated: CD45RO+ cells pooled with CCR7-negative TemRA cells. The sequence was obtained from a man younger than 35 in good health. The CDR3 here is CASSLGLAGGDNEQFF. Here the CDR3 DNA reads TGTGCCAGCAGCTTAGGTCTAGCGGGAGGAGACAATGAGCAGTTCTTC.